Listed here are 31 T cell receptor beta chains from one sample, sequenced in a study of Ad26.COV2.S vaccination and SARS-CoV-2 variants. Assay: immunoSEQ multiplex PCR; the TCRdb copy retains only in-frame clones and omits some. In the table there are hundreds of thousands of clones, roughly 90% of which are singletons. Treatment specified: roughly 18 received Ad26.COV2.S at low or high dose, single or two shots; 5 received placebo; per-sample allocation not given. Specimens were obtained on day 63 following the first vaccine or placebo injection. The starting material was peripheral blood, obtained in a trial of Ad26.COV2.S vaccine versus placebo. These receptors were obtained from a person between 18 and 65 years old who received the Ad26.COV2.S COVID-19 vaccine or a placebo.

The V and J genes are TRBV16 and TRBJ2-7; D is uncertain. Germline V CDR1 and CDR2: KGHSY, FQNENV. Trimming left V 0 bases short and J 5 bases short, with 5 bases between. This CDR3 has 12 amino acids. The CDR3, as DNA: TGTGCCAGCAGCCAATCATCTCACGAGCAGTACTTC. As protein: CASSQSSHEQYF.

Details on this clone: This sample includes further DNA sequences coding for the same CDR3. The chain combines TRBV2 with TRBJ1-2; D is ambiguous. Trimming pared 0 bases from V and 2 bases from J, leaving 4 bases between. The CDR3 is 13 amino acids. In germline, CDR1 is SNHLY, CDR2 FYNNEI. The CDR3 protein is CASSEAGNYGYTF. Here the CDR3 DNA reads TGTGCCAGCAGTGAAGCGGGCAACTATGGCTACACCTTC.

The chain recombines TRBV30 with TRBJ2-5; TRBD2 might be the D (6 bases). CDR1 GTSNPN and CDR2 SVGIG come from the germline V gene (reference sequence). There are 13 residues in the CDR3. V was pared by 2 bases and J by 5 bases, with 12 bases between. The CDR3 coding sequence is TGTGCCTGGAGTAGACTAGTCGGGGAGACCCAGTACTTC. Translated, it gives CAWSRLVGETQYF.

The genes are TRBV5-1 and TRBJ2-5; D is undetermined. The CDR3 runs to 13 residues. Germline CDR1 SGHRS, CDR2 YFSETQ. The ends were cut back, 5 bases at V and 5 bases at J, with 13 bases in the middle. This CDR3 is CASSSDAMETQYF. The DNA for the CDR3 is TGCGCCAGCAGTTCCGACGCGATGGAGACCCAGTACTTC. The full variable domain, in which reference TRBV5-1 and TRBJ2-5 provide the parts outside the CDR3, is KAGVTQTPRYLIKTRGQQVTLSCSPISGHRSVSWYQQTPGQGLQFLFEYFSETQRNKGNFPGRFSGRQFSNSRSEMNVSTLELGDSALYLCASSSDAMETQYFGPGTRLLVL.

The chain recombines TRBV6-5 with TRBJ2-4; D is unclear. The CDR3 covers 16 residues. V was clipped by 4 bases and J by 0 bases, with 13 bases between them. Per germline, CDR1 MNHEY and CDR2 SVGAGI. The CDR3 region has the DNA TGTGCCAGCAGTTCCCCTCGGACCGGAGCCAAAAACATTCAGTACTTC. It codes for CASSSPRTGAKNIQYF.

The chain employs TRBV7-2 and TRBJ2-3, with 10 bases matching TRBD2. CDR1 is SGHTA, CDR2 FQGNSA, per germline. V trimming: 5 bases; J trimming: 3 bases; junction bases outside the gene matches: 5. The CDR3 is made up of 15 amino acids. CDR3 sequence reads: CASSPPSGGTDTQYF. The CDR3 DNA sequence: TGTGCCAGCAGCCCCCCTAGCGGGGGAACAGATACGCAGTATTTT.

A note on this clone: The sample carries other DNA sequences with the same CDR3. The chain recombines TRBV18 with TRBJ2-1, with no clear D. With 0 bases removed from V and 6 bases from J, the gap between germline ends came to 6 bases. The CDR3 length is 13 residues. CDR1 is KGHSH, CDR2 LQKENI, per germline. The CDR3 DNA sequence: TGTGCCAGCTCACCACCTAGCTCCAATGAGCAGTTCTTC. Protein product: CASSPPSSNEQFF.

In DNA, the CDR3 is TGTGCCAGCAGTGTAACACGGATAGAGACCCAGTACTTC. It specifies CASSVTRIETQYF. The chain has TRBV2 and TRBJ2-5; D is unclear. Trimming removed 4 bases from V and 4 bases from J, with 10 bases in between. This CDR3 has 13 residues. CDR1 and CDR2 from the germline V gene are SNHLY and FYNNEI.

This rearrangement joins TRBV6-4 to TRBJ1-1, with 10 bases that match TRBD1. The CDR3 extends over 14 amino acids. The J segment lost 8 bases and the V segment lost 6 bases, leaving 9 bases of the junction unmatched. CDR1 is MRHNA and CDR2 is SNTAGT in the germline V gene. The CDR3: CASSPGTGAAEAFF. The CDR3 bases are TGTGCCAGCAGCCCCGGGACAGGGGCAGCCGAAGCTTTCTTT.

V and J are TRBV7-6 and TRBJ1-2, with D possibly being TRBD1 (5 bases). V was shortened by 3 bases and J by 7 bases, with 18 bases between the two germline ends. The CDR3 is 15 amino acids. Germline V CDR1 and CDR2: SGHVS, FNYEAQ. The CDR3 loop is CASSFGGLFPGGYTF. The CDR3 region has the DNA TGTGCCAGCAGCTTCGGGGGACTTTTCCCTGGTGGCTACACCTTC.

The chain employs TRBV7-2 and TRBJ2-5; D call uncertain. Germline CDR1 reads SGHTA; CDR2 reads FQGNSA. The V end was cut by 10 bases, the J end by 5 bases, with 20 bases between. CDR3 length: 14 residues. The CDR3 loop reads CATARMGLGETQYF. The CDR3 bases are TGTGCCACGGCTCGGATGGGCTTGGGGGAGACCCAGTACTTC.

This chain's CDR3 is CASSLLGKEAFF. The CDR3 region has the DNA TGTGCCAGCAGCTTATTGGGAAAGGAAGCTTTCTTT. The rearrangement links TRBV7-9 to TRBJ1-1; unclear D gene. The CDR3 covers 12 residues. Deletions cut 2 bases from V and 8 bases from J, with 9 bases between. From germline, CDR1 is SEHNR and CDR2 FQNEAQ (reference sequence).

This clone was observed a few times. The chain employs TRBV10-3 and TRBJ2-7; D call uncertain. The CDR3 spans 15 residues. Trimming left V 5 bases short and J 1 base short, with 15 bases between. Germline CDR1 and CDR2: ENHRY and SYGVKD. The CDR3 coding sequence is TGTGCCATCAGTAGTGCACAGCCCTCATCCTACGAGCAGTACTTC. It is translated as CAISSAQPSSYEQYF.

This chain joins TRBV4-2 and TRBJ1-4; D not certain. The CDR3 sequence is 16 residues long. Germline loops: CDR1 LGHNA, CDR2 YNFKEQ. Trimming left V 0 bases short and J 8 bases short, with 16 bases between. The CDR3: CASSQEISAGQEKLFF. CDR3 coding DNA: TGTGCCAGCAGCCAAGAAATTTCGGCAGGCCAAGAAAAACTGTTTTTT.

The CDR3 loop reads CASSMGQGAVVYGYTF. DNA for the CDR3: TGTGCCAGTAGTATGGGACAGGGGGCTGTTGTGTATGGCTACACCTTC. The chain links TRBV19 to TRBJ1-2; 12 bases match TRBD1. The CDR3 is 16 amino acids. The germline V gene has CDR1 LNHDA and CDR2 SQIVND (reference sequence). J lost 5 bases, V lost 3 bases, and 7 bases had no gene match.

The chain's CDR3 is CASSFGPSTDTQYF. The CDR3 DNA reads TGTGCCAGCAGTTTCGGACCCAGCACAGATACGCAGTATTTT. V gene TRBV6-2 or TRBV6-3 combines with J gene TRBJ2-3, with unresolved D. Trimming left V 4 bases short and J 0 bases short, with 8 bases between. Germline V gene sequence: CDR1 MNHEY, CDR2 SVGEGT. The CDR3 has 14 residues.

The rearrangement links TRBV5-1 to TRBJ1-1; D unclear. This CDR3 is 14 amino acids long. Germline V gene data show CDR1 as SGHRS and CDR2 as YFSETQ. V was trimmed by 0 bases and J by 1 base, leaving 7 bases between them. The CDR3 spells CASSLGDKNTEAFF. In DNA, the CDR3 is TGCGCCAGCAGCTTGGGAGACAAGAACACTGAAGCTTTCTTT.

Points on this clone: The same CDR3 can be traced to other DNA sequences in this sample. This chain joins TRBV6-1 and TRBJ2-5; D is unresolved. CDR1 MNHNS and CDR2 SASEGT come from the germline V gene. The length of the CDR3 is 13 residues. Trimming removed 2 bases at V and 1 base at J, with 5 bases between. CDR3: CASSELSQETQYF. CDR3 nucleotides: TGTGCCAGCAGTGAACTGTCCCAAGAGACCCAGTACTTC.

This clone came up once. V gene TRBV10-1 combines with J gene TRBJ2-5; D not certain. With 4 bases removed from V and 1 base from J, the gap between germline ends came to 7 bases. The CDR3 consists of 13 residues. Looked up from germline, CDR1 is WNHNN and CDR2 is SYGVQD (reference sequence). The CDR3 coding sequence is TGCGCCAGCAGTGGGAACGTCCAAGAGACCCAGTACTTC. Protein: CASSGNVQETQYF.

The V call is TRBV5-4, the J call TRBJ1-2; a possible D gene is TRBD1 (6 bases). The V end lost 5 bases, the J end lost 8 bases, and 16 bases lay between the germline ends. Germline V CDR1 and CDR2: SGHNT, YYREEE (reference sequence). The CDR3 is 13 residues long. CDR3 loop: CASSMTGSEGYTF. The CDR3 bases are TGTGCCAGCAGTATGACAGGTAGTGAGGGCTACACCTTC. The full variable domain, in which reference TRBV5-4 and TRBJ1-2 provide the parts outside the CDR3, is ETGVTQSPTHLIKTRGQQVTLRCSSQSGHNTVSWYQQALGQGPQFIFQYYREEENGRGNFPPRFSGLQFPNYSSELNVNALELDDSALYLCASSMTGSEGYTFGSGTRLTVV.

The chain recombines TRBV19 with TRBJ2-1; D uncertain. The CDR3 contains 13 residues. Germline V gene lookup returns CDR1 LNHDA and CDR2 SQIVND (reference sequence). V dropped 5 bases and J dropped 8 bases, with 13 bases sitting between them. CDR3 in DNA: TGTGCCAGTAGTGCGGCCGCTTGGGATGAGCAGTTCTTC. It specifies CASSAAAWDEQFF.

The chain is built from TRBV7-9 and TRBJ2-7; a possible D gene is TRBD2 (6 bases). V was shortened by 5 bases and J by 3 bases, with 11 bases between the two germline ends. CDR3 size: 13 residues. Germline values: CDR1 SEHNR, CDR2 FQNEAQ (reference sequence). The CDR3 coding sequence is TGTGCCAGCAGCCCCGGGACTTACTACGAGCAGTACTTC. Its translation: CASSPGTYYEQYF. Full variable domain (outside the CDR3, taken from reference TRBV7-9 and TRBJ2-7): DTGVSQNPRHKITKRGQNVTFRCDPISEHNRLYWYRQTLGQGPEFLTYFQNEAQLEKSRLLSDRFSAERPKGSFSTLEIQRTEQGDSAMYLCASSPGTYYEQYFGPGTRLTVT.

The chain recombines TRBV24-1 with TRBJ1-5; D ambiguous. This CDR3 has 14 amino acids. CDR1 is KGHDR and CDR2 is SFDVKD in the germline V gene. Trimming pared 9 bases from V and 1 base from J, leaving 12 bases between. CDR3 in DNA: TGTGCCACCTCCAAGGAGGAGAGCAATCAGCCCCAGCATTTT. Encoded protein: CATSKEESNQPQHF.

The J gene is TRBJ1-1, the V gene TRBV19, with 10 nucleotides matching TRBD1. Trimming cost V 5 bases and J 6 bases; bases outside gene matches: 6. The length of the CDR3 is 14 residues. Germline CDR1 is LNHDA and CDR2 is SQIVND (reference sequence). Written as DNA, the CDR3 is TGTGCCAGTAGTTCACCGGGACAGGGGCCTGAAGCTTTCTTT. Protein: CASSSPGQGPEAFF.

With regard to this clone: The sample carries other DNA sequences with the same CDR3. The CDR3 region is CASSLGGSPLHF. CDR3 bases: TGTGCCAGCAGCTTAGGAGGTTCACCCCTCCACTTT. The J gene is TRBJ1-6, the V gene TRBV7-2; D remains ambiguous. V lost 1 base, J lost 9 bases, and 4 bases lay in between. Looked up from germline, CDR1 is SGHTA and CDR2 is FQGNSA. This CDR3 spans 12 amino acids.

Comment on this clone: This sample also contains other DNA sequences that code for the same CDR3. V gene TRBV9 combines with J gene TRBJ2-1; TRBD2 matches at 7 bases. In germline, CDR1 is SGDLS, CDR2 YYNGEE. The CDR3 is 15 amino acids. V was clipped by 0 bases and J by 4 bases; unmatched bases: 4. The CDR3 loop reads CASSVGLAAYNEQFF. CDR3 coding DNA: TGTGCCAGCAGCGTAGGGCTAGCGGCTTACAATGAGCAGTTCTTC.

Details on this clone: This CDR3 is also generated by other DNA sequences in the sample. The rearrangement joins TRBV5-1 to TRBJ1-1; D gene uncertain. CDR3 length: 11 residues. The V end was cut by 0 bases, the J end by 5 bases, with 2 bases between. Looked up from germline, CDR1 is SGHRS and CDR2 is YFSETQ. The CDR3 sequence is CASSLGTEAFF. For the CDR3, the DNA is TGCGCCAGCAGCTTGGGAACTGAAGCTTTCTTT.

This clone was counted a single time. The junction does not match germline at one end; this may be a read error. The chain recombines TRBV7-9 with TRBJ2-3; 11 bases are shared with TRBD2. The CDR3 is 16 residues long. The germline gives CDR1 SEHNR, CDR2 FQNEAQ (reference sequence). The CDR3 loop is CASRLAGGRGTDTQYF. CDR3 sequence (DNA): TGTGCCAGCAGGTTAGCGGGAGGGCGCGGCACAGATACGCAGTATTTT.

The chain has TRBV5-1 and TRBJ2-3; D is unresolved. CDR1 is SGHRS, CDR2 YFSETQ, per germline. The CDR3 spans 14 residues. Trimming took 4 bases from V and 0 from J, leaving 9 bases between them. The CDR3: CASSLSPSTDTQYF. CDR3 bases: TGCGCCAGCAGCCTGAGCCCCAGCACAGATACGCAGTATTTT.

The chain carries TRBV6-5 and TRBJ2-2, with a weak D call TRBD2 (6 bases). Germline lookup yields CDR1 MNHEY and CDR2 SVGAGI. The CDR3 is made up of 13 amino acids. The V gene lost 7 bases and the J gene lost 4 bases, with 10 bases spanning the gap. The CDR3 spells CASTLGGTGELFF. The CDR3 DNA follows: TGTGCCAGCACTCTGGGGGGCACCGGGGAGCTGTTTTTT.

This clone was recorded once. The rearrangement uses TRBV27 and TRBJ1-4; the D is unclear. Looked up from germline, CDR1 is MNHEY and CDR2 is SMNVEV (reference sequence). The CDR3 sequence is 15 residues long. Trimming removed 4 bases at V and 8 bases at J, with 17 bases between. This chain's CDR3 is CASSSREGGREKLFF. The DNA for the CDR3 is TGTGCCAGCAGTTCCCGGGAGGGAGGAAGGGAAAAACTGTTTTTT.